These T cell receptor beta chains were read from a single sample in a study of blood T cells in healthy people across ages. TCRdb analysed the 5' RACE reads with MiXCR anew, one entry per CDR3 protein. The sample yields hundreds of thousands of distinct CDR3 sequences, roughly 56% seen once. The sample was blood. These receptors were collected from a man aged 35 to 55 in good health. Each CDR3 is given without its conserved first and last residue. Fields, in order: D gene, J gene, V gene, CDR3 protein. A D gene is named only where the DNA matches it firmly.

TRBD2,TRBJ2-1,TRBV24-1,ATSDSGLAYNEQF
NA,TRBJ1-1,TRBV14,ASSQAPGVGDGNTEAF
TRBD2,TRBJ2-5,TRBV12-3/TRBV12-4,ASSSGGGALETQY
TRBD1,TRBJ2-5,TRBV20-1,SARGMAQPGQQETQY
NA,TRBJ1-6,TRBV4-2,ASSQGDSPLH
TRBD1,TRBJ1-6,TRBV7-9,ASSHPQGISSPLH
NA,TRBJ1-5,TRBV24-1,ATSSGPQPQH
TRBD2,TRBJ2-3,TRBV28,ASSTTLAGGLVTQY
NA,TRBJ2-7,TRBV3-1,ASSLQSGQSHYEQY
TRBD2,TRBJ2-7,TRBV3-1,ASSRAALAVNEQY
NA,TRBJ1-4,TRBV6-5,ASSYLTGTGATNEKLF
TRBD1,NA,TRBV4-2,ASSQGQGEGETQY
TRBD2,TRBJ2-1,TRBV6-2/TRBV6-3,ASSWTSGEQF
NA,NA,TRBV24-1,ATSSQGEQY
NA,TRBJ2-7,TRBV7-3,ASSLNLVGSWTSRYEQY
NA,TRBJ2-6,TRBV4-2,ASSQDLKSSGANVLT
NA,TRBJ1-6,TRBV25-1,ASRRSLTNSPLH
NA,NA,TRBV20-1,SARRRAYEQY
TRBD2,TRBJ2-5,TRBV7-9,ASSSPGGAIETQY
NA,TRBJ1-6,TRBV5-1,ASSPRQASYNSPLH
NA,TRBJ1-2,TRBV29-1,SVVAQIRDGYT
TRBD2,TRBJ2-2,TRBV6-2/TRBV6-3,ASSQRLADTGELF
NA,TRBJ2-3,TRBV29-1,SVVGGEDTDTQY
TRBD2,TRBJ2-3,TRBV7-2,ASSLGSGRWPTDTQY
TRBD2,TRBJ2-3,TRBV29-1,SHLSGRARDTQY
NA,NA,TRBV25-1,ASSEYDHEQY
TRBD1,TRBJ2-5,TRBV12-5,ASGLGQGVRETQY
NA,TRBJ1-6,TRBV7-8,ASSLTLGSSPLH
NA,TRBJ2-5,TRBV28,ASSFIRGDPRETQY
TRBD1,TRBJ2-1,TRBV18,ASSPPGTGYNEQF
TRBD2,TRBJ2-1,TRBV7-2,ASSYRLAGSSYNEQF
TRBD2,TRBJ2-1,TRBV20-1,SGLINSGVSYNEQF
NA,NA,TRBV9,ASSVGGSGEQY
NA,TRBJ1-2,TRBV6-1,ASSTGLGNT
TRBD1,TRBJ2-3,TRBV27,ASSPRDRHTDTQY
TRBD2,TRBJ2-3,TRBV20-1,SAFTSGSPLDTQY
NA,TRBJ2-7,TRBV28,ASSLNGVPYGQY
TRBD2,TRBJ2-7,TRBV4-2,ASSQEPNGGYEQY
NA,TRBJ1-1,TRBV6-5,ASGRTAEAF
NA,TRBJ2-5,TRBV20-1,SARSGSGVEETQY
TRBD2,TRBJ2-7,TRBV7-9,ASSWGGLAAVSYEQY
TRBD1,TRBJ1-6,TRBV30,AWSATGGDDSPLH
NA,TRBJ2-3,TRBV29-1,SVVVLSTDTQY
NA,TRBJ2-1,TRBV5-1,ASSLGPAHSYNEQF
NA,TRBJ2-7,TRBV11-2,ASSGGMAGILFSYEQY
TRBD2,TRBJ2-1,TRBV20-1,SAGATLAGGLISQF
NA,TRBJ1-2,TRBV13,ASSLSVDRSYGYT
TRBD2,TRBJ2-7,TRBV12-3/TRBV12-4,ASRLAGESEQY
TRBD1,TRBJ1-6,TRBV18,ASSPGQAGDSPLH
TRBD1,TRBJ1-2,TRBV4-1,ASSQDLPGGLTNYGYT
NA,TRBJ2-1,TRBV9,ASSSSASSVGEQF
TRBD1,TRBJ2-6,TRBV12-3/TRBV12-4,ASGLQGALSGANVLT
NA,TRBJ1-5,TRBV24-1,ATQDKQGPSNQPQH
NA,TRBJ2-1,TRBV2,ASSERGGGSEQF
NA,TRBJ1-6,TRBV20-1,SARAPTAAPLH
TRBD2,TRBJ2-3,TRBV7-3,ASSLSPGGSGNPDTQY
NA,TRBJ2-7,TRBV20-1,SARDRASTGSRYEQY